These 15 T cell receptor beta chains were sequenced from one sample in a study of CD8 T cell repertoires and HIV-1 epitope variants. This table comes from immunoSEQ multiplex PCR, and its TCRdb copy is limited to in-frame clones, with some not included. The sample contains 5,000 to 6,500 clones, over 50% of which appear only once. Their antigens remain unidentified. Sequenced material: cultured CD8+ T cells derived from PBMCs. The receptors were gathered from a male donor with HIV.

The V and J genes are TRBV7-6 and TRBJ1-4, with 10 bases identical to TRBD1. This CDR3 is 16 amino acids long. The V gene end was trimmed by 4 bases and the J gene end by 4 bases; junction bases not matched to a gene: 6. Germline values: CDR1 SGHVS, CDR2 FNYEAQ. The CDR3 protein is CASSSRTGGINEKLFF. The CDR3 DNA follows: TGTGCCAGCAGCTCCCGGACAGGGGGGATTAATGAAAAACTGTTTTTT.

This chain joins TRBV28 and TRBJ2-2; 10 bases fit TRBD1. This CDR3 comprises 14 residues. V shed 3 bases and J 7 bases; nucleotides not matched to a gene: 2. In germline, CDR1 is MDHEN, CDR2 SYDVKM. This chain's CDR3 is CASSLTGGSGELFF. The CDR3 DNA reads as TGTGCCAGCAGTTTGACAGGGGGCAGCGGGGAGCTGTTTTTT.

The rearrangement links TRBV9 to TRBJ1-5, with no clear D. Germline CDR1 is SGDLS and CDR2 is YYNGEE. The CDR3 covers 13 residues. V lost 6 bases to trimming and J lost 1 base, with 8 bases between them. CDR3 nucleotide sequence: TGTGCCAGCAACGAAGGGAGCAATCAGCCCCAGCATTTT. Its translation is CASNEGSNQPQHF.

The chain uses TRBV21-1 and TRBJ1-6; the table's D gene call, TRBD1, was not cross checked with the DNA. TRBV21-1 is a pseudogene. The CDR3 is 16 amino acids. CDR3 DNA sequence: TGTGCCAGCAGCATGCCAATCGGACAGGATAATTCACCCCTCCACTTT. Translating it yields CASSMPIGQDNSPLHF.

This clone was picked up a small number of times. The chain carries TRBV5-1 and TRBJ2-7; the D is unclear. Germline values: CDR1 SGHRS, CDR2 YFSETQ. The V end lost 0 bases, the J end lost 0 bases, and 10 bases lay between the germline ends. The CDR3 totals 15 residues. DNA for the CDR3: TGCGCCAGCAGCTTGGAGGTCGTTTCCTCCTACGAGCAGTACTTC. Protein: CASSLEVVSSYEQYF.

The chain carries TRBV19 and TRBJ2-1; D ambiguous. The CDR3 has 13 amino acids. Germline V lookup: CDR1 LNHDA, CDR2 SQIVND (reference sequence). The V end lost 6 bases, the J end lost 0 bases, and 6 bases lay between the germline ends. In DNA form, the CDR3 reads TGTGCCAGTAGCCGGAGCTCCTACAATGAGCAGTTCTTC. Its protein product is CASSRSSYNEQFF.

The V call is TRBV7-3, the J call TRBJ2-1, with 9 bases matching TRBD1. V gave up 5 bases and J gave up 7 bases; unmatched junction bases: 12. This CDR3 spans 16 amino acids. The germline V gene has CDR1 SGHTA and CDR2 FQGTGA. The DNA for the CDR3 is TGTGCCAGCAGCCCGCCTCTGGTGACAGGGGGGAATGAGCAGTTCTTC. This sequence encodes CASSPPLVTGGNEQFF.

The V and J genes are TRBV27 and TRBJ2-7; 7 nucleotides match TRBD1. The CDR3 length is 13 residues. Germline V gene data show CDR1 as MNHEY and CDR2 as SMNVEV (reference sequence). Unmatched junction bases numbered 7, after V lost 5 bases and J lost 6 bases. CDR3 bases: TGTGCCAGCAGTGGATCGACAGGGATCGAGCAGTACTTC. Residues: CASSGSTGIEQYF.

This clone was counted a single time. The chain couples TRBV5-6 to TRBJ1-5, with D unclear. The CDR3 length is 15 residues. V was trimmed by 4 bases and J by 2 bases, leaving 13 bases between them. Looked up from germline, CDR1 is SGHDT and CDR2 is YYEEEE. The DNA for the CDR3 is TGTGCCAGCAGCCTCCTCCTGCTTGGCAATCAGCCCCAGCATTTT. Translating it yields CASSLLLLGNQPQHF.

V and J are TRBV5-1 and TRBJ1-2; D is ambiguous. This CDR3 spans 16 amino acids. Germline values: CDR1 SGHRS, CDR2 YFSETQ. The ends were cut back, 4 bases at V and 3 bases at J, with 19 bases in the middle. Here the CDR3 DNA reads TGCGCCAGCAGCCAAGATCCCGTCGAACTCGACTATGGCTACACCTTC. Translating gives CASSQDPVELDYGYTF. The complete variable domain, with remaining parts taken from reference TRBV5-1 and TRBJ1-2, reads KAGVTQTPRYLIKTRGQQVTLSCSPISGHRSVSWYQQTPGQGLQFLFEYFSETQRNKGNFPGRFSGRQFSNSRSEMNVSTLELGDSALYLCASSQDPVELDYGYTFGSGTRLTVV.

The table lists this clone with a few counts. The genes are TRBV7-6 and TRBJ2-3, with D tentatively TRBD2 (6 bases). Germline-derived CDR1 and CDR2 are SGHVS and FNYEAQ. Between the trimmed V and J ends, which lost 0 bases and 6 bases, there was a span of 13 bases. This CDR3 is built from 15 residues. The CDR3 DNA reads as TGTGCCAGCAGCTTAGCCCCCCGAGCGGGCGATACGCAGTATTTT. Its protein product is CASSLAPRAGDTQYF. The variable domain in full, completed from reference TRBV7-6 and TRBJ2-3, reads GAGVSQSPRYKVTKRGQDVALRCDPISGHVSLYWYRQALGQGPEFLTYFNYEAQQDKSGLPNDRFSAERPEGSISTLTIQRTEQRDSAMYRCASSLAPRAGDTQYFGPGTRLTVL.

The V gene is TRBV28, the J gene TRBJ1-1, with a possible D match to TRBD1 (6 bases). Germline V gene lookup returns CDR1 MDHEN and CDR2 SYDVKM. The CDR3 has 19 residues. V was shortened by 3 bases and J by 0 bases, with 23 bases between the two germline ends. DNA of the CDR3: TGTGCCAGCAGTTTCTTTTTGACTGGACAGTCTAACATGAACACTGAAGCTTTCTTT. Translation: CASSFFLTGQSNMNTEAFF.

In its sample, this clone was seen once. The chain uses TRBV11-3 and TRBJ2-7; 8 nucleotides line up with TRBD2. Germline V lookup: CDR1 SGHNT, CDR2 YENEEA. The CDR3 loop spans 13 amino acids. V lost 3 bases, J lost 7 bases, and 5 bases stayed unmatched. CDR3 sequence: CASSFGLAGEQYF. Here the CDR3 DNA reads TGTGCCAGCAGCTTTGGACTAGCAGGTGAGCAGTACTTC.

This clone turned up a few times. In DNA form, the CDR3 reads TGTGCCAGCAGCTCCTTGGGACAGGGCTCTGGAAACACCATATATTTT. Protein product: CASSSLGQGSGNTIYF. The rearrangement links TRBV7-6 to TRBJ1-3; 9 bases line up with TRBD1. The CDR3 totals 16 residues. Germline V CDR1 and CDR2: SGHVS, FNYEAQ. The junction had 4 bases not matched to a gene; V was cut back by 4 bases and J by 0 bases.

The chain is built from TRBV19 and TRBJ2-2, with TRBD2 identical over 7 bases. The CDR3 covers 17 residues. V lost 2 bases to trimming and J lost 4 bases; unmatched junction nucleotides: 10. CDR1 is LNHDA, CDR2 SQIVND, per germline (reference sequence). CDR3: CASSISSWGGSTGELFF. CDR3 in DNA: TGTGCCAGTAGTATAAGCTCTTGGGGAGGGAGCACCGGGGAGCTGTTTTTT.